This T cell receptor beta chain was obtained from a study of T cell changes during pregnancy in multiple sclerosis. Germline V gene data show CDR1 as SGHTA and CDR2 as FQGTGA. The CDR3 extends over 17 amino acids. V lost 4 bases, J lost 1 base, and 19 bases lay in between. Produced via immunoSEQ multiplex PCR; TCRdb's table is partial and in-frame only. The sample carries about 68,000 clones, about 92% recorded once. The sample in question was peripheral blood, obtained in the second trimester of pregnancy. The clonotype was recovered from a female donor in good health, enrolled as a control in a pregnancy study. The chain joins TRBV7-3 to TRBJ1-1; D might be TRBD1 (5 bases). The CDR3 bases are TGTGCCAGCAGCTCGTATCCCGGACACTCACGGAACACTGAAGCTTTCTTT. It is translated as CASSSYPGHSRNTEAFF.